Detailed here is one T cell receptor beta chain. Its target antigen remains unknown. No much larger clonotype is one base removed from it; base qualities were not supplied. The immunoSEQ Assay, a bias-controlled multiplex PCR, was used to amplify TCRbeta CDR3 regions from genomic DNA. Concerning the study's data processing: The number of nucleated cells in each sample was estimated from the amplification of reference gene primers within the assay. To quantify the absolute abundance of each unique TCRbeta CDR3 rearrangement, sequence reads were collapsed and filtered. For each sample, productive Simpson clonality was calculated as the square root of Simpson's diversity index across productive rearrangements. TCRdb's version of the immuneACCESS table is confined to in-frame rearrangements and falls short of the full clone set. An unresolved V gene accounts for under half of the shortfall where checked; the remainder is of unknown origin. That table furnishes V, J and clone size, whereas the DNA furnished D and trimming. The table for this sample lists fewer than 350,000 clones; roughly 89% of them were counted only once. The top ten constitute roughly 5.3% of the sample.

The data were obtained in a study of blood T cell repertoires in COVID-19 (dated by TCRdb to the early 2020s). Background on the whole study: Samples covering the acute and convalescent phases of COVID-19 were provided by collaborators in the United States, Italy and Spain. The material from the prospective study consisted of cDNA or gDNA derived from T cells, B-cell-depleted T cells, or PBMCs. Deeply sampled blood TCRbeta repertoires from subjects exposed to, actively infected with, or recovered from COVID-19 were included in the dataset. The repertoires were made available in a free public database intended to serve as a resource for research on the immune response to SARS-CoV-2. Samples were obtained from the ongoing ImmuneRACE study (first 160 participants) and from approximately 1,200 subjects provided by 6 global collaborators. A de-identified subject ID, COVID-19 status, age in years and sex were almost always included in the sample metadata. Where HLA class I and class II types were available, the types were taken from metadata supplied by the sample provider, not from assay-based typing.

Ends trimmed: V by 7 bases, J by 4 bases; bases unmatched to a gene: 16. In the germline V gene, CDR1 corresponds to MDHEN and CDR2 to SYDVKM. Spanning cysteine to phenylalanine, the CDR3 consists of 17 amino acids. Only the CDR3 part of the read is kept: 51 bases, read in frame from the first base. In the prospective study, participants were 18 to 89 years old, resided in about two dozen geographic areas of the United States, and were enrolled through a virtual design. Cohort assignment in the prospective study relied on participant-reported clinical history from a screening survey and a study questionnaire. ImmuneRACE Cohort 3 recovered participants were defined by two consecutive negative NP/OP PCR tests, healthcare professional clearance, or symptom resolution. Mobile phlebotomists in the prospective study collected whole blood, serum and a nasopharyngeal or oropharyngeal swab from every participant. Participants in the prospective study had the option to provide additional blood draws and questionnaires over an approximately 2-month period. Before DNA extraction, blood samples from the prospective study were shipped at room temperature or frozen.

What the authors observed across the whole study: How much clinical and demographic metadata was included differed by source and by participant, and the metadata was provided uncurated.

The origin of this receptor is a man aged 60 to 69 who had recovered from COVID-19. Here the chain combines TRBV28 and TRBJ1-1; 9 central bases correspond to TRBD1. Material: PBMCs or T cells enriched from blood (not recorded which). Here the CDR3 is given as CASIPPFGDRVSTEAFF. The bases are TGTGCCAGCATCCCTCCCTTCGGGGACAGGGTGAGCACTGAAGCTTTCTTT.